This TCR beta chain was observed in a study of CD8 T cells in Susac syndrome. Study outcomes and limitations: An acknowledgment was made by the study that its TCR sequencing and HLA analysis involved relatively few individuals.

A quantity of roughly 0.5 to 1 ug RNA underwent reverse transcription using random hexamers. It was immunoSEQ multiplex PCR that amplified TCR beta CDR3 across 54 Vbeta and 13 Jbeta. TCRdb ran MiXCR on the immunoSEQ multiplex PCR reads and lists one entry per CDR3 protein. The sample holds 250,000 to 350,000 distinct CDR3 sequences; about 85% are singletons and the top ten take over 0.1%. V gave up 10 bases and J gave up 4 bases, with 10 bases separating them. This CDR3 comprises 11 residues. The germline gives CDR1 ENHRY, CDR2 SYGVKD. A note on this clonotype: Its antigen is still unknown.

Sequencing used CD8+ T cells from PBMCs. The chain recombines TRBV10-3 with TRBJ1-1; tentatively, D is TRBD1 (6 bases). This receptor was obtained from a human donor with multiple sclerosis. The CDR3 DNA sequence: TGTGCCACCCGGGGGCCCACTGAAGCTTTCTTT. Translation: CATRGPTEAFF.